This TCR beta chain was retrieved from a study of T cells in localized non-small cell lung cancer (dated by TCRdb to about 2020). Study-wide context: The study examined T cell repertoires in 200 to 300 patients with early-stage NSCLC and compared tumors with uninvolved tumor-adjacent lungs. The cohort consisted of 236 treatment-naive NSCLC patients whose localized lung tumors had been resected. The mean age of the NSCLC patients was 50 to 85 years, with fewer than 150 men and over 100 women. Broader findings and caveats from the paper: Longer overall survival was associated with higher blood T cell density, whereas shorter survival was associated with higher adjacent-lung clonality. Since the design was exploratory, TCR variables were selected using unadjusted p-values with no false-discovery rate correction. Of the top 100 tumor clones, a median of roughly 60 were detected in paired uninvolved adjacent lung; about 26 were also among that lung's top 100. Uninvolved tumor-adjacent lung showed the highest T cell clonality, higher than tumor, which suggests more focused antigenic responses in the uninvolved tumor-adjacent lung. Because multi-region tumor sequencing was not done, intratumor heterogeneity could not be ruled out.

The immunoSEQ Assay was used to sequence TCR beta CDR3 regions from DNA. On the authors' methods: To compute T cell density, TCR beta template counts were normalized to usable DNA, which was estimated by amplifying housekeeping genes. Richness was estimated using the preseqR package, with extrapolation to 400,000 templates for PBMC samples and to 120,000 templates for tissue samples. Clonality was calculated as one minus Pielou's evenness. Tissue-enriched TCRs were identified by differential abundance testing using productive amino-acid clonotypes, minimum total count 5 and alpha 0.1. The Jaccard Index and the Morisita Overlap Index were used to quantify repertoire overlap between compartments. TCR beta CDR3s were clustered by GLIPH together with public tetramer-defined viral CDR3s, and at least three viral sequences plus V-gene enrichment were required for viral motifs. TCRdb holds this immuneACCESS table with in-frame rearrangements only. Some clones are missing; in checked studies, unresolved V genes explain under half, and the rest has no known cause. For V, J and clone size, that table is used; D and trimming come from the DNA. Recorded for this sample are fewer than 30,000 clones; around 85% of them occurred a single time. Around 15% of the sample comes from the top ten.

Worth noting for this clone: Its antigen is not yet known. It has no much larger one-base neighbor in the sample; base qualities were not kept.

At diagnosis, peripheral blood, uninvolved tumor-adjacent lung and tumor were collected and were preserved as a mix of fresh-frozen and FFPE material. Blood samples were analyzed as peripheral blood mononuclear cells for TCR repertoire profiling. V and J lose 6 bases and 2 bases, and a span of 16 bases separates them. From cysteine to phenylalanine, the CDR3 is 15 amino acids long. Only the CDR3 portion is preserved as DNA: 45 bases, with reading frame beginning at the first base. Based on the germline V gene, the CDR1 and CDR2 sequences are MDHEN and SYDVKM. This chain joins TRBV28 to TRBJ1-1, with a tentative D gene TRBD1 over 6 matching bases. The material was peripheral blood, obtained before any cancer treatment. The TCR sequence derives from a female donor of 60 years or more with stage II squamous cell lung carcinoma. The nucleotide sequence reads TGTGCCAGCAGCCCCGCACAGGGCGGAAACACTGAAGCTTTCTTT. It translates to CASSPAQGGNTEAFF.